The 13 T cell receptor beta chains reported below all come from one sample, sequenced in a study of blood T cell repertoires in COVID-19. Sequenced by immunoSEQ multiplex PCR; TCRdb stores in-frame clones only, minus some. The data show 190,000 or so clones, with 89% seen just once and about 7% held by the top ten. Sequenced input: peripheral blood. The receptors derive from a man aged 40-55 years with acute or convalescent COVID-19.

The chain is built from TRBV3-1 (or the pseudogene TRBV3-2) and TRBJ2-3; a possible D gene is TRBD2 (5 bases). Germline CDR1 is LGHDT and CDR2 is YNNKEL (reference sequence). The V end lost 0 bases, the J end lost 2 bases, and 9 bases lay between the germline ends. CDR3 size: 15 residues. DNA for the CDR3: TGTGCCAGCAGCCAAGATCGGGGTTTCACAGATACGCAGTATTTT. Its protein is CASSQDRGFTDTQYF.

The chain combines TRBV10-2 with TRBJ1-5; tentative D call: TRBD1 (5 bases). Trimming left V 7 bases short and J 3 bases short, with 10 bases between. This CDR3 comprises 13 residues. Per the germline V gene, CDR1 is WSHSY and CDR2 is SAAADI. CDR3: CASTRDFNQPQHF. In nucleotides, the CDR3 is TGCGCCAGCACCCGGGACTTCAATCAGCCCCAGCATTTT.

The V call is TRBV19, the J call TRBJ1-6; perhaps TRBD1 as D (6 bases). The CDR3 totals 15 residues. V lost 4 bases, J lost 10 bases, and 17 bases lay in between. Germline V gives CDR1 LNHDA, CDR2 SQIVND (reference sequence). CDR3 protein: CASSTQGVIGSPLHF. As DNA, the CDR3 is TGTGCCAGTAGTACACAGGGAGTGATTGGCTCACCCCTCCACTTT.

The chain has TRBV29-1 and TRBJ1-2, with D perhaps TRBD1 (6 bases). V lost 0 bases and J lost 3, with 8 bases in between. The CDR3 has 13 residues. Germline values: CDR1 SQVTM, CDR2 ANQGSEA. The CDR3 loop is CSVEDAGDYGYTF. The CDR3 DNA is TGCAGCGTTGAAGATGCAGGGGACTATGGCTACACCTTC.

The J gene is TRBJ1-2, the V gene TRBV7-3; 8 bases agree with TRBD1. The length of the CDR3 is 15 residues. V dropped 5 bases and J dropped 4; count of bases not matched to a gene: 9. Germline values: CDR1 SGHTA, CDR2 FQGTGA. The DNA for the CDR3 is TGTGCCAGCAGCCCCCGACCCGGGACAGGCTATGGCTACACCTTC. Encoded protein: CASSPRPGTGYGYTF.

The chain links TRBV5-4 to TRBJ1-1, with D unclear. The germline gives CDR1 SGHNT, CDR2 YYREEE (reference sequence). The CDR3 length is 15 residues. Trimming took off 0 bases at V and 4 bases at J, with 13 bases between the two ends. The CDR3 DNA follows: TGTGCCAGCAGCTTGGCGGGGTACGGGAGCACTGAAGCTTTCTTT. The encoded protein is CASSLAGYGSTEAFF.

The chain recombines TRBV5-4 with TRBJ1-4; TRBD1 might be the D (5 bases). The CDR3 has 15 amino acids. V was shortened by 0 bases and J by 1 base, with 7 bases between the two germline ends. Germline CDR1 SGHNT, CDR2 YYREEE (reference sequence). The CDR3 loop reads CASSLAGGTNEKLFF. The CDR3 coding sequence is TGTGCCAGCAGCTTGGCCGGGGGAACTAATGAAAAACTGTTTTTT.

This rearrangement joins TRBV5-6 to TRBJ1-2, with D perhaps TRBD1 (6 bases). The CDR3 runs to 14 residues. Germline CDR1 and CDR2: SGHDT and YYEEEE. Trimming stripped 4 bases from V and 5 bases from J, with 15 bases between. The DNA of the CDR3 is TGTGCCAGCAGCCAGACCGGGACAACGTATGGCTACACCTTC. Its protein is CASSQTGTTYGYTF.

The V call is TRBV6-2 or TRBV6-3, the J call TRBJ2-2; 7 bases line up with TRBD1. Germline CDR1 reads MNHEY; CDR2 reads SVGEGT. The length of the CDR3 is 15 residues. The junction had 2 bases not matched to a gene; V was cut back by 2 bases and J by 2 bases. The CDR3 sequence is CASSYRGGNTGELFF. In DNA, the CDR3 is TGTGCCAGCAGTTACAGAGGGGGCAACACCGGGGAGCTGTTTTTT.

The chain uses TRBV5-5 and TRBJ2-7, with D possibly matching TRBD2 (5 bases). This CDR3 is 14 amino acids long. The germline V gene has CDR1 SGHKS and CDR2 YYEKEE (reference sequence). Trimming took 0 bases from V and 0 from J, leaving 7 bases between them. CDR3 in DNA: TGTGCCAGCAGCTTGGCGGGAAGCTCCTACGAGCAGTACTTC. Translation gives CASSLAGSSYEQYF.

V is TRBV19 and J is TRBJ1-2; 8 nucleotides line up with TRBD1. This CDR3 has 13 amino acids. V was clipped by 7 bases and J by 8 bases; unmatched bases: 9. CDR1 is LNHDA and CDR2 is SQIVND in the germline V gene (reference sequence). DNA of the CDR3: TGTGCCAGTATGTTGGACAGGGTTCGCGGCTACACCTTC. Encoded protein: CASMLDRVRGYTF.

V and J are TRBV11-2 and TRBJ2-7, with no clear D. Germline lookup yields CDR1 SGHAT and CDR2 FQNNGV. V was shortened by 2 bases and J by 2 bases, with 10 bases between the two germline ends. The CDR3 runs to 14 residues. CDR3 coding DNA: TGTGCCAGCAGCTTATCGGTGAGAGCCTACGAGCAGTACTTC. Amino acids: CASSLSVRAYEQYF.

V is TRBV5-6 and J is TRBJ2-7; 8 positions agree with TRBD1. The J segment lost 3 bases and the V segment lost 0 bases, leaving 2 bases of the junction unmatched. In germline, CDR1 is SGHDT, CDR2 YYEEEE. The CDR3 sequence is 14 residues long. CDR3 DNA sequence: TGTGCCAGCAGCTTGGGGACAGGGTACTACGAGCAGTACTTC. This sequence encodes CASSLGTGYYEQYF.